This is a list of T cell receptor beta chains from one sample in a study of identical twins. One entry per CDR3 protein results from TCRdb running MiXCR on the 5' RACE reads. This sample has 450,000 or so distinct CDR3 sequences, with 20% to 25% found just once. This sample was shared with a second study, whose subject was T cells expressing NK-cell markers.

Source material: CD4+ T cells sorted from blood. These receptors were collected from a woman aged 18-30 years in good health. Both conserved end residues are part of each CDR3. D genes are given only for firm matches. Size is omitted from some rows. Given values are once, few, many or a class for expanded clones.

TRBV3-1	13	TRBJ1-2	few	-	TGTGCCAGCAGCCAAGACTTCTTCTATGGCTACACCTTC	CASSQDFFYGYTF
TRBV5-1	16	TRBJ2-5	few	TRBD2	TGCGCCAGCAGCGGACTAATCGGGGGGGCCCCTGAGACCCAGTACTTC	CASSGLIGGAPETQYF
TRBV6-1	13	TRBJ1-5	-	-	TGTGCCGGGAGCCAGGAAGGCAATCAGCCCCAGCATTTT	CAGSQEGNQPQHF
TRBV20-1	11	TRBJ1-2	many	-	TGCAGTGCTAGTGGCGACTATGGCTACACCTTC	CSASGDYGYTF
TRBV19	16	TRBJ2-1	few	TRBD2	TGTGCCAGTAGTCCAAGGACTAGCGGGGGGACGGATGAGCAGTTCTTC	CASSPRTSGGTDEQFF
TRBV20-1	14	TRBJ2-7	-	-	TGCAGTGCCGAAAAGGAAGGGCGGCCCTACGAGCAGTACTTC	CSAEKEGRPYEQYF
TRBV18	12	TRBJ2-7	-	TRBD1	TGTGCCAGCTCACCAGGGACAGAGGAGCAGTACTTC	CASSPGTEEQYF
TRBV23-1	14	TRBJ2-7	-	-	TGCGCCAGCGGCCTGTCTCGGTCCTCCTACGAGCAGTACTTC	CASGLSRSSYEQYF
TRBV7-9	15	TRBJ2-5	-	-	TGTGCCAGCAGCTCGTACAGGGTTCGGACAGAGACCCAGTACTTC	CASSSYRVRTETQYF
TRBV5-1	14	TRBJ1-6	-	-	TGCGCCAGCAGCCGCGGCGGGGTCGGAGCACCCCTCCACTTT	CASSRGGVGAPLHF
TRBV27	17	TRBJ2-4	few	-	TGTGCCAGCAGGGCCGGTAACAGACATGTAGCCAAAAACATTCAGTACTTC	CASRAGNRHVAKNIQYF
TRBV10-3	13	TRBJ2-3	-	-	TGTGCCATCAGTGAGTCGACCGGACACGGACAGTATTTT	CAISESTGHGQYF
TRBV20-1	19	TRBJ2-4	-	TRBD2	TGCAGTGCTCGGGGACTAGCGGGGATAAGGGGGGAGGCCAAAAACATTCAGTACTTC	CSARGLAGIRGEAKNIQYF
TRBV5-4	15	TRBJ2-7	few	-	TGTGCCAGCAGCCCCCCGGGACACCTTAACTACGAGCAGTACTTC	CASSPPGHLNYEQYF
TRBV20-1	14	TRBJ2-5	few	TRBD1	TGCAGTGCATCGACAGGGTGGAGAAAAGAGACCCAGTACTTC	CSASTGWRKETQYF
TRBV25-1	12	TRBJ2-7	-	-	TGTGCCAGCAGGGGTGGGGTCTACGAGCAGTACTTC	CASRGGVYEQYF
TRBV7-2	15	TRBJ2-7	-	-	TGTGCCAGCAGCTTAACTTTGTGGGGGGACTACGAGCAGTACTTC	CASSLTLWGDYEQYF
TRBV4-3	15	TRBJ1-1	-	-	TGCGCCAGCAGCCAAGAAACTCAGGGGAGTGCTGAAGCTTTCTTT	CASSQETQGSAEAFF
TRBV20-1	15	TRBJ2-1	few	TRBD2	TGCAGTGCTAGTGGTGGGGAGCGGGGGCCCAATGAGCAGTTCTTC	CSASGGERGPNEQFF
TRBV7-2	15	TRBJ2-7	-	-	TGTGCCAGCAGCTTCCCGACAGTCTACGCCTACGAGCAGTACTTC	CASSFPTVYAYEQYF
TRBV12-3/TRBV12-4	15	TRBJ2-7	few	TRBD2	TGTGCCAGCAGTACCACTAGCGGGGTTTCCTACGAGCAGTACTTC	CASSTTSGVSYEQYF
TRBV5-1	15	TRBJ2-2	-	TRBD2	TGCGCCAGCAGCTTAGTGGCGGGAGAGTCGGGGGAGCTGTTTTTT	CASSLVAGESGELFF
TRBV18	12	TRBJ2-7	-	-	TGTGCCAGCTCAATGAGTAACTACGAGCAGTACTTC	CASSMSNYEQYF
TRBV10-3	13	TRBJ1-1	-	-	TGTGCCATGGCTCCAGGGTTGAACACTGAAGCTTTCTTT	CAMAPGLNTEAFF
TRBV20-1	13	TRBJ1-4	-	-	TGCAGTGCTATGGAGGGAGGGCATGAAAAACTGTTTTTT	CSAMEGGHEKLFF
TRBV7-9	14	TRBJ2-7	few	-	TGTGCCAGCAGTTCCCGGGACGGGTCCTACGAGCAGTACTTC	CASSSRDGSYEQYF
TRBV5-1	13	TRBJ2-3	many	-	TGCGCCAGCAGCCCGGGACCCACAGATACGCAGTATTTT	CASSPGPTDTQYF
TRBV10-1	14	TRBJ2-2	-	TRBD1	TGCGCCAGCACCACGGGACAGGGTACCGGGGAGCTGTTTTTT	CASTTGQGTGELFF
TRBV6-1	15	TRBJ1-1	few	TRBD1	TGTGCCAGCAGACCCACTAGGGGGCCCCACACTGAAGCTTTCTTT	CASRPTRGPHTEAFF
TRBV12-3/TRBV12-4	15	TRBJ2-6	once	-	TGTGCCAGCAGTATTGGTAGCTCTGGGGCCAACGTCCTGACTTTC	CASSIGSSGANVLTF
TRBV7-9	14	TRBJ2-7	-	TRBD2	TGTGCCAGCAGCTTAGCGGCTAGCGGGAGGGAGCAGTACTTC	CASSLAASGREQYF
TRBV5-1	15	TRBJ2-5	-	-	TGCGCCAGCAGCTTGGCCGGGACTCATCAAGAGACCCAGTACTTC	CASSLAGTHQETQYF
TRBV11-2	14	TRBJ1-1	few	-	TGTGCCAGCAGCTTAGTCCGGGACAACACTGAAGCTTTCTTT	CASSLVRDNTEAFF
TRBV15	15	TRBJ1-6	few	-	TGTGCCACCAGCAGGTCCGTGATGGATAATTCACCCCTCCACTTT	CATSRSVMDNSPLHF
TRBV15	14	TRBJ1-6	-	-	TGTGCCACCAGCAGAGATTCCCCGGAATCACCCCTCCACTTT	CATSRDSPESPLHF
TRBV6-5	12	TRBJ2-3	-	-	TGTGCCAGCAGTTACCCGACAGGTTCGCAGTATTTT	CASSYPTGSQYF
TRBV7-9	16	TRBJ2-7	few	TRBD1	TGTGCCAGCAGCTTAAAGGCGGGTGGACAGGGGGTACGGCAGTACTTC	CASSLKAGGQGVRQYF
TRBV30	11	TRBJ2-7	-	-	TGTGCCTGGAGTCGAACCTACGAGCAGTACTTC	CAWSRTYEQYF
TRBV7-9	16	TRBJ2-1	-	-	TGTGCCAGCAGCTTAGATCAGACTAGCTCCTACAATGAGCAGTTCTTC	CASSLDQTSSYNEQFF
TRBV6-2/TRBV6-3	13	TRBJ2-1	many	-	TGTGCCAGCAGTTACAGGGACTACAATGAGCAGTTCTTC	CASSYRDYNEQFF
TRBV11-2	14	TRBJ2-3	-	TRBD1	TGTGCCAGCAGCGCCACAGGGGGCGCAGATACGCAGTATTTT	CASSATGGADTQYF